This T cell receptor beta chain was profiled in a study of blood T cell repertoires in COVID-19. About the study: T cells, B-cell-depleted T cells, or PBMCs supplied cDNA or gDNA.

Across 24 US areas, participants ranged in age from roughly 18 to 95 years. Participant-reported clinical history was the basis for cohort assignment. The assay was immunoSEQ multiplex PCR, and TCRdb's table has in-frame clones only and misses some. The sample has under 350,000 clones, around nine tenths seen once. Germline assignment: CDR1 SGHDT and CDR2 YYEEEE. V was shortened by 0 bases and J by 3 bases, with 10 bases between the two germline ends. This CDR3 is 14 amino acids long. This sequence joins TRBV5-6 and TRBJ2-7; D remains ambiguous. The sequencing sample was made of PBMCs or T cells enriched from blood (not recorded which). The sequence was obtained from a middle-aged woman who had recovered from COVID-19. The CDR3 reads CASSLGPEDYEQYF. CDR3 coding DNA: TGTGCCAGCAGCTTGGGCCCAGAGGACTACGAGCAGTACTTC. The variable domain in full, completed from reference TRBV5-6 and TRBJ2-7, reads DAGVTQSPTHLIKTRGQQVTLRCSPKSGHDTVSWYQQALGQGPQFIFQYYEEEERQRGNFPDRFSGHQFPNYSSELNVNALLLGDSALYLCASSLGPEDYEQYFGPGTRLTVT.